The clone carrying this T cell receptor (beta chain) occurred a few times. The germline V gene encodes CDR1 MGHRA and CDR2 YSYEKL. The CDR3 is 17 amino acids. J gave up 4 bases and V 1 base, and 8 bases lay outside the gene matches. The source of the sample is a study of CD8+ T cells in alopecia areata. Treatment indicated: oral pan-JAK inhibitor, 5-10 mg twice daily. As the sequencing template, cDNA was produced by extracting RNA and reverse transcribing it. TCRdb keeps only in-frame clones here, not all; method: immunoSEQ multiplex PCR. The data contain some 130,000 clones, 53% of them seen just once; the ten biggest clones take up roughly 0.45%.

The specimen was CD4+ T cells sorted from blood, collected at week 4, from a patient treated with tofacitinib. The sequence came from a human donor with alopecia areata. The chain joins TRBV4-1 to TRBJ1-5, with 9 bases identical to TRBD1. CDR3 nucleotides: TGCGCCAGCAGCCAAGGGAGACAGGGGGAGAGGAATCAGCCCCAGCATTTT. Translation: CASSQGRQGERNQPQHF.